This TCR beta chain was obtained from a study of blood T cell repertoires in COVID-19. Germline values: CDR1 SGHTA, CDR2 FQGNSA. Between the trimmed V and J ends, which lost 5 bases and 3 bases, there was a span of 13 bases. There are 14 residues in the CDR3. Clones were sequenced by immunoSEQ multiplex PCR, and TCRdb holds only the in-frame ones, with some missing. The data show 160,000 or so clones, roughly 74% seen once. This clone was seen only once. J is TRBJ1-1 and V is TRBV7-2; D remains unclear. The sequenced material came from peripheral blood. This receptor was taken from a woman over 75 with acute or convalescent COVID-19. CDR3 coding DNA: TGTGCCAGCAGCAGCAATGGAGGAGACACTGAAGCTTTCTTT. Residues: CASSSNGGDTEAFF.